Listed here are 6 T cell receptor beta chains from one sample, sequenced in a study of neurological immune-mediated disorders. TCRdb reprocessed the 5' RACE reads with MiXCR, giving one entry per CDR3 protein. Here the sample spans around 94,000 distinct CDR3 sequences, roughly 3.5% being singletons. The material sequenced was PBMCs. All receptors derive from a young woman with multiple sclerosis.

The table lists this clonotype with many counts. V is TRBV20-1 and J is TRBJ2-1, with TRBD1 matching 10 bases. Germline values: CDR1 DFQATT, CDR2 SNEGSKA (reference sequence). This CDR3 region has 17 residues. Trimming removed 0 bases from V and 5 bases from J; junction bases left unmatched: 10. The CDR3 here is CSARDFFRDRGHNEQFF. DNA of the CDR3: TGCAGTGCTAGAGACTTTTTCCGGGACAGGGGACACAATGAGCAGTTCTTC.

This clonotype came up many times. The chain joins TRBV7-9 to TRBJ2-5; 7 nucleotides agree with TRBD1. The CDR3 contains 15 residues. V lost 5 bases and J lost 3; bases outside the gene matches: 9. Germline assignment: CDR1 SEHNR and CDR2 FQNEAQ (reference sequence). As DNA, the CDR3 is TGTGCCAGCAGCACCCGACAGGGTAGGGAAGAGACCCAGTACTTC. Translated: CASSTRQGREETQYF.

This clonotype was seen a few times. Possible read error: a much larger clone is one base away. The chain uses TRBV10-3 and TRBJ1-1; TRBD1 matches 7 bases. Germline CDR1 ENHRY, CDR2 SYGVKD. The CDR3 is 12 residues long. The CDR3 DNA sequence: TGTGACATCAGTGAGGGGGCGGGTGAAGCTTTCTTT. It translates to CDISEGAGEAFF.

This clonotype occurred many times. This CDR3 is CSAKPLDREDSPLHF. CDR3 nucleotides: TGCAGTGCTAAACCCCTGGACAGGGAGGATTCACCCCTCCACTTT. The V call is TRBV20-1, the J call TRBJ1-6; TRBD1 agrees at 8 bases. Germline CDR1 and CDR2: DFQATT and SNEGSKA (reference sequence). The CDR3 sequence is 15 residues long. V lost 4 bases to trimming and J lost 8 bases; unmatched junction nucleotides: 10.

This clonotype was seen ten or more times. The chain uses TRBV28 and TRBJ2-7, with 10 bases fitting TRBD2. The CDR3 length is 13 residues. Germline V gene data show CDR1 as MDHEN and CDR2 as SYDVKM. J lost 6 bases, V lost 4 bases, and 3 bases had no gene match. The CDR3 DNA follows: TGTGCCAGCAGTTATGGGACTAGCGCCGAGCAGTACTTC. Protein sequence: CASSYGTSAEQYF.

In its sample, this clonotype was seen many times. V usage is TRBV4-1 and J usage is TRBJ2-1, with a weak D call TRBD2 (6 bases). CDR1 is MGHRA, CDR2 YSYEKL, per germline. Trimming pared 0 bases from V and 5 bases from J, leaving 8 bases between. This CDR3 is built from 14 residues. CDR3 residues: CASSQDPGDNEQFF. The CDR3 nucleotides are TGCGCCAGCAGCCAAGATCCGGGGGACAATGAGCAGTTCTTC.